This TCR beta chain was recovered during a study of cytomegalovirus exposure and HLA in healthy donors. PCR involved 60 Vbeta and 13 Jbeta primers. Profiled with immunoSEQ multiplex PCR; TCRdb holds only in-frame clones, not every one. The data hold 110,000 to 150,000 clones, with roughly 70% observed a single time. This receptor was obtained from a young man in good health and CMV-seronegative. The sequenced sample consisted of PBMCs.

The CDR3 spells CASSIRQQAFF. Here the CDR3 DNA reads TGTGCCAGTAGTATCAGACAGCAAGCTTTCTTT. This chain joins TRBV19 and TRBJ1-1; D is possibly TRBD1 (5 bases). Germline V gene lookup returns CDR1 LNHDA and CDR2 SQIVND (reference sequence). This CDR3 is built from 11 residues. V lost 3 bases, J lost 9 bases, and 8 bases lay in between.